These 2 T cell receptor beta chains were sequenced from one sample in a study of blood T cells in healthy people across ages. A J-beta primer mix and a sample-barcoded 5' primer were used in a second PCR of roughly 6 to 11 cycles. TCRdb independently ran MiXCR on the 5' RACE reads; one entry per CDR3 protein. This sample has hundreds of thousands of distinct CDR3 sequences, with around 31% found just once. Specimen: blood. The receptor set was obtained from a woman of 80 years or more in good health.

This clonotype was seen a single time. The genes are TRBV6-2 or TRBV6-3 and TRBJ2-3; TRBD1 agrees at 7 bases. V lost 6 bases, J lost 4 bases, and 7 bases stayed unmatched. CDR1 and CDR2 (germline): MNHEY, SVGEGT. The CDR3 length is 14 residues. This chain's CDR3 is CASRQDRVADTQYF. CDR3 nucleotides: TGTGCCAGCAGGCAAGACAGGGTGGCAGATACGCAGTATTTT.

This clonotype was detected many times. This chain joins TRBV5-1 and TRBJ2-1; 9 nucleotides align to TRBD2. The trim removed 4 bases at V and 8 bases at J, leaving 16 bases unmatched. Germline V gene data show CDR1 as SGHRS and CDR2 as YFSETQ. This CDR3 is 17 amino acids long. CDR3 amino acids: CASSKELFRGGVDEQFF. The DNA of the CDR3 is TGCGCCAGCAGCAAGGAGTTGTTCCGCGGGGGGGTAGATGAGCAGTTCTTC.